This entry concerns a single TCR beta chain. Without any T cell sorting, total RNA was isolated from whole blood. The CDR3 consists of 14 residues. The germline CDR1 and CDR2 sequences are SEHNR and FQNEAQ (reference sequence). TCRdb re-analyzed the 5' RACE reads; it lists each CDR3 protein once, without DNA. The sample features hundreds of thousands of distinct CDR3 sequences, with 2.4% in its top ten. The sample originates from a study of monozygotic twins with inflammatory bowel disease. This clonotype originated in a human donor with ulcerative colitis or Crohn's disease, or a healthy co-twin of an affected twin (not recorded which). Source material: blood. The V call is TRBV7-9, the J call TRBJ2-5; TCRdb gives TRBD2 as the D gene, but with no DNA this cannot be confirmed. This chain's CDR3 is CASSLLASVKTQYF.